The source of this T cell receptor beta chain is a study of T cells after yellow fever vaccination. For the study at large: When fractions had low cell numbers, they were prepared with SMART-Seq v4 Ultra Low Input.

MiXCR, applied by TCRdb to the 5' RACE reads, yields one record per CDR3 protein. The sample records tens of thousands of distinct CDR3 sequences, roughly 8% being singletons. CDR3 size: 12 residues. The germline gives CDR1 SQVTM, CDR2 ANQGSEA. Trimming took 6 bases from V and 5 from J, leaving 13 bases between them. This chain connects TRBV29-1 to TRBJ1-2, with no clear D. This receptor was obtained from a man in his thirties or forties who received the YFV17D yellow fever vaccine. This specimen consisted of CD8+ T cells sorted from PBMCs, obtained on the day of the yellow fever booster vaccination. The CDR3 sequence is CSVRINVYGYTF. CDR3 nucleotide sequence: TGCAGCGTCCGGATAAACGTATATGGCTACACCTTC. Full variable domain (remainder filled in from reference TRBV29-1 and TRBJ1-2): SAVISQKPSRDICQRGTSLTIQCQVDSQVTMMFWYRQQPGQSLTLIATANQGSEATYESGFVIDKFPISRPNLTFSTLTVSNMSPEDSSIYLCSVRINVYGYTFGSGTRLTVV.